The rows below give T cell receptor beta chains drawn from one sample of a study of blood T cell repertoires in COVID-19. Data came from immunoSEQ multiplex PCR; TCRdb stores just in-frame clones and leaves some out. The sample lists about 200,000 clones; 80% were seen once. Sequencing was done on a sample of peripheral blood. The source is a woman between 65 and 79 years old with acute or convalescent COVID-19. The CDR3 runs from the conserved cysteine through the conserved F or W. D genes are given only for firm matches. Only some rows state a clone size, as once, few, many or a class for expanded clones.

J: TRBJ2-2; D: TRBD2; size: .; V: TRBV5-1; DNA: TGCGCCAGCAGCTTGGCGGACCGCGGGAGACCCGGGGAGCTGTTTTTT; CDR3: CASSLADRGRPGELFF
J: TRBJ2-1; D: .; size: .; V: TRBV6-5; DNA: TGTGCCAGCATGTTAGTAGTCAACAATGAGCAGTTCTTC; CDR3: CASMLVVNNEQFF
J: TRBJ1-5; D: .; size: once; V: TRBV7-8; DNA: TGTGCCAGCAGCTTAGCCCCCCCAGGCAATCAGCCCCAGCATTTT; CDR3: CASSLAPPGNQPQHF
J: TRBJ2-1; D: .; size: .; V: TRBV18; DNA: TGTGCCAGCTCAGACTCCATTAGCTCCTACAATGAGCAGTTCTTC; CDR3: CASSDSISSYNEQFF
J: TRBJ1-2; D: .; size: .; V: TRBV10-3; DNA: TGTGCCATCAGTGAGGACCGACAGGCAGTTAACTATGGCTACACCTTC; CDR3: CAISEDRQAVNYGYTF
J: TRBJ2-3; D: .; size: .; V: TRBV4-2; DNA: TGTGCCAGCAGCCAAGATCCGCAGAACCCCACAGATACGCAGTATTTT; CDR3: CASSQDPQNPTDTQYF
J: TRBJ1-3; D: TRBD1; size: .; V: TRBV6-5; DNA: TGTGCCAGCAGTTCTACAGGGGCTGGAAACACCATATATTTT; CDR3: CASSSTGAGNTIYF
J: TRBJ2-3; D: TRBD2; size: .; V: TRBV24-1; DNA: TGTGCCACCGGATCTAGCGGGAGTACAGATACGCAGTATTTT; CDR3: CATGSSGSTDTQYF
J: TRBJ1-4; D: TRBD1; size: few; V: TRBV14; DNA: TGTGCCAGCAGCCGGGGGACAGCTGTTGAAAAACTGTTTTTT; CDR3: CASSRGTAVEKLFF
J: TRBJ1-3; D: .; size: .; V: TRBV29-1; DNA: TGCAGCGTTTTCGAGGCTGGAAACACCATATATTTT; CDR3: CSVFEAGNTIYF
J: TRBJ2-5; D: TRBD2; size: .; V: TRBV11-2; DNA: TGTGCCAGCAGCTTAGGGCCGACTAGCGGGACTCGGGCAGAGACCCAGTACTTC; CDR3: CASSLGPTSGTRAETQYF
J: TRBJ2-1; D: .; size: .; V: TRBV15; DNA: TGTGCCACCAGCAGATCGAGAGGCGCGGGCGAGCAGTTCTTC; CDR3: CATSRSRGAGEQFF
J: TRBJ2-1; D: TRBD2; size: few; V: TRBV11-3; DNA: TGTGCCAGCAGCTTATCGCCGCGCGGCGGGAGTAGGAATGAGCAGTTCTTC; CDR3: CASSLSPRGGSRNEQFF
J: TRBJ2-5; D: .; size: .; V: TRBV29-1; DNA: TGCAGCGTTGATGGGGGCCAAATCCAAGAGACCCAGTACTTC; CDR3: CSVDGGQIQETQYF
J: TRBJ2-3; D: TRBD2; size: .; V: TRBV20-1; DNA: TGCAGTGCTAGTGCCCTAGCGGAATACACAGATACGCAGTATTTT; CDR3: CSASALAEYTDTQYF
J: TRBJ2-1; D: .; size: .; V: TRBV18; DNA: TGTGCCAGCTCACCACCGGATCGGCGGGATGAGCAGTTCTTC; CDR3: CASSPPDRRDEQFF
J: TRBJ1-2; D: .; size: .; V: TRBV24-1; DNA: TGTGCCACCAGTGAGGCCGGGTCGAAGTATGGCTACACCTTC; CDR3: CATSEAGSKYGYTF
J: TRBJ2-7; D: TRBD2; size: .; V: TRBV14; DNA: TGTGCCAGCAGTCCCATCCGACTAGCGGGAACCGATTACGAGCAGTACTTC; CDR3: CASSPIRLAGTDYEQYF
J: TRBJ1-3; D: TRBD1; size: .; V: TRBV5-4; DNA: TGTGCCAGCAGCTTGGTGGCAGGGGGTCCCTCTGGAAACACCATATATTTT; CDR3: CASSLVAGGPSGNTIYF
J: TRBJ2-1; D: TRBD1; size: .; V: TRBV10-3; DNA: TGTGCCATCAGGGGGGACAGTCACAATGAGCAGTTCTTC; CDR3: CAIRGDSHNEQFF
J: TRBJ1-2; D: .; size: .; V: TRBV5-6; DNA: TGTGCCAGCAGCTTTAGGGGGGGCCTTAACTATGGCTACACCTTC; CDR3: CASSFRGGLNYGYTF
J: TRBJ1-2; D: TRBD1; size: .; V: TRBV7-9; DNA: TGTGCCAGCAGCCCCGGGACAGGGAGGAACTATGGCTACACCTTC; CDR3: CASSPGTGRNYGYTF
J: TRBJ2-3; D: TRBD1; size: .; V: TRBV7-3; DNA: TGTGCCAGCAGCTTAAAGGGGGCGCGCACAGATACGCAGTATTTT; CDR3: CASSLKGARTDTQYF
J: TRBJ2-2; D: .; size: .; V: TRBV11-3; DNA: TGTGCCAGCAGCTTAGGTCTTGGGCCGGCCGGGGAGCTGTTTTTT; CDR3: CASSLGLGPAGELFF
J: TRBJ1-4; D: TRBD1; size: .; V: TRBV5-1; DNA: TGCGCCAGCAGTCTGCATCAGACAGGGGAGAGTGGAAAACTGTTTTTT; CDR3: CASSLHQTGESGKLFF
J: TRBJ1-2; D: TRBD1; size: .; V: TRBV12-3/TRBV12-4; DNA: TGTGCCAGCAACCAGGGGGCGGATGGCTACACCTTC; CDR3: CASNQGADGYTF
J: TRBJ2-7; D: TRBD2; size: .; V: TRBV28; DNA: TGTGCCAGCAGTGGGGGGGGGCTAGCGGGAGCCTACGAGCAGTACTTC; CDR3: CASSGGGLAGAYEQYF
J: TRBJ2-7; D: TRBD1; size: .; V: TRBV5-1; DNA: TGCGCCAGCAGCATTCGCCAGGGGGCAATGTACGAGCAGTACTTC; CDR3: CASSIRQGAMYEQYF
J: TRBJ1-1; D: .; size: once; V: TRBV19; DNA: TGTGCCAGTGCCAACCCTCCAGAAAACACTGAAGCTTTCTTT; CDR3: CASANPPENTEAFF
J: TRBJ2-1; D: .; size: .; V: TRBV3-1/TRBV3-2; DNA: TGTGCCAGCAGCCGACCCGGAGGAGGCAATGAGCAGTTCTTC; CDR3: CASSRPGGGNEQFF
J: TRBJ1-1; D: TRBD1; size: .; V: TRBV5-6; DNA: TGTGCCAGCAGCGAGACAGGGAGACCCATGAACACTGAAGCTTTCTTT; CDR3: CASSETGRPMNTEAFF
J: TRBJ2-1; D: TRBD2; size: .; V: TRBV7-2; DNA: TGTGCCAGCATCGCGGGGACTAGCGGGATTTCCTACAATGAGCAGTTCTTC; CDR3: CASIAGTSGISYNEQFF
J: TRBJ2-1; D: TRBD2; size: .; V: TRBV28; DNA: TGTGCCAGCAGTTTAACTAGCGGGGGGCGGAATGAGCAGTTCTTC; CDR3: CASSLTSGGRNEQFF
J: TRBJ2-5; D: TRBD1; size: .; V: TRBV5-4; DNA: TGTGCCAGCAGCTCGGAGACAGGGATCGAAGAGACCCAGTACTTC; CDR3: CASSSETGIEETQYF
J: TRBJ2-2; D: .; size: .; V: TRBV21-1; DNA: TGTGCCAGCAGCACGTTAATAGGGGAAATGGGGACCGGGGAGCTGTTTTTT; CDR3: CASSTLIGEMGTGELFF
J: TRBJ2-3; D: TRBD1; size: .; V: TRBV5-1; DNA: TGCGCCAGCAGCACGAGGGACAGGGGGCTAGGAGATACGCAGTATTTT; CDR3: CASSTRDRGLGDTQYF
J: TRBJ1-1; D: .; size: .; V: TRBV5-1; DNA: TGCGCCAGCAGCTTGGACGCACAGGCTACTGAAGCTTTCTTT; CDR3: CASSLDAQATEAFF
J: TRBJ1-2; D: .; size: .; V: TRBV10-3; DNA: TGTGCCATCAGTGACGGACAGAGCTCCAACTATGGCTACACCTTC; CDR3: CAISDGQSSNYGYTF
J: TRBJ2-5; D: TRBD1; size: .; V: TRBV5-1; DNA: TGCGCCAGCAGCCCGGCAGGGGGATTTTGGGAAGAGACCCAGTACTTC; CDR3: CASSPAGGFWEETQYF
J: TRBJ2-1; D: TRBD2; size: .; V: TRBV2; DNA: TGTGCCAGCAGAGGACTAGCGGGGGCCTACAATGAGCAGTTCTTC; CDR3: CASRGLAGAYNEQFF
J: TRBJ2-7; D: .; size: .; V: TRBV30; DNA: TGTGCCTGGGGGGGGACAAACTACGAGCAGTACTTC; CDR3: CAWGGTNYEQYF
J: TRBJ1-5; D: TRBD1; size: .; V: TRBV2; DNA: TGTGCCAGCAGCTCACAGGGGGCGGATCAGCCCCAGCATTTT; CDR3: CASSSQGADQPQHF
J: TRBJ2-3; D: TRBD2; size: .; V: TRBV4-2; DNA: TGTGCCAGCAGCGACCGGACTAGCGGGGCTAGCACAGATACGCAGTATTTT; CDR3: CASSDRTSGASTDTQYF
J: TRBJ2-1; D: TRBD2; size: .; V: TRBV7-2; DNA: TGTGCCAGCAGCTTAGTGTCGAGCGGGAGGTACAATGAGCAGTTCTTC; CDR3: CASSLVSSGRYNEQFF
J: TRBJ2-7; D: TRBD1; size: .; V: TRBV24-1; DNA: TGTGCCACCAGTGACCACACAGGGGAGAAGCAGTACTTC; CDR3: CATSDHTGEKQYF
J: TRBJ2-5; D: TRBD2; size: .; V: TRBV5-1; DNA: TGCGCCAGCAGCTTGGGTTTAGCGGGAAGGGGGGAGACCCAGTACTTC; CDR3: CASSLGLAGRGETQYF
J: TRBJ2-1; D: TRBD2; size: .; V: TRBV4-2; DNA: TGTGCCAGCAGCCAAGGGACTAGCGGGGGAACCTACAATGAGCAGTTCTTC; CDR3: CASSQGTSGGTYNEQFF
J: TRBJ1-5; D: TRBD1; size: .; V: TRBV19; DNA: TGTGCCAGTAGTTTGGCGGACAGGAGTCATCAGCCCCAGCATTTT; CDR3: CASSLADRSHQPQHF
J: TRBJ2-7; D: TRBD2; size: .; V: TRBV27; DNA: TGTGCCAGCAGTTTAGTCTCCAGTGGGAGGGCAAACGAGCAGTACTTC; CDR3: CASSLVSSGRANEQYF
J: TRBJ1-5; D: TRBD1; size: .; V: TRBV9; DNA: TGTGCCAGCAGCCCAGACCCAGGGGGAAATCAGCCCCAGCATTTT; CDR3: CASSPDPGGNQPQHF
J: TRBJ1-2; D: .; size: .; V: TRBV9; DNA: TGTGCCAGCAGCGTAGAGTCAGGGGCCGGCTATGGCTACACCTTC; CDR3: CASSVESGAGYGYTF
J: TRBJ2-1; D: .; size: .; V: TRBV2; DNA: TGTGCCAGCAGTGTTAGACTAGTTATTCTGCATGAGCAGTTCTTC; CDR3: CASSVRLVILHEQFF